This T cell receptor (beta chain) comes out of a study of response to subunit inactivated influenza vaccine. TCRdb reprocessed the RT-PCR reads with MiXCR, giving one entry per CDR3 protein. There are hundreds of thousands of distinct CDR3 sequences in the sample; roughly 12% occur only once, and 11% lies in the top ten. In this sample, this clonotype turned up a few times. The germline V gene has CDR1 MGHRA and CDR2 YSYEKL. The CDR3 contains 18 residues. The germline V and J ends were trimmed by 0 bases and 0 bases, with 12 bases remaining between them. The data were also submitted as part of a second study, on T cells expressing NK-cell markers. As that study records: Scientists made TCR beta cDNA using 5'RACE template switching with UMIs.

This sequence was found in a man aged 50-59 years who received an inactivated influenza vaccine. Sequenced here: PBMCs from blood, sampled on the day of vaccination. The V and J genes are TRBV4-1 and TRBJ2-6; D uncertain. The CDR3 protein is CASSQDPLLNSGANVLTF. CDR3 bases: TGCGCCAGCAGCCAAGATCCTCTCCTAAACTCTGGGGCCAACGTCCTGACTTTC.